These 3 T cell receptor beta chains were sequenced from one sample in a study of OX40 agonist ivuxolimab in advanced cancers. Produced via immunoSEQ multiplex PCR; TCRdb's table is partial and in-frame only. The profile shows 45,000 to 55,000 clones, approximately 94% of them singletons. The specimen was CD4+ or CD8+ T cells sorted from blood, collected in a trial of the OX40 agonist ivuxolimab. Receptors were obtained from an adult with an advanced solid tumor such as melanoma, head and neck, liver or kidney cancer.

The chain combines TRBV9 with TRBJ2-3, with D perhaps matching TRBD2 (5 bases). The germline gives CDR1 SGDLS, CDR2 YYNGEE. The CDR3 totals 18 residues. V was shortened by 2 bases and J by 0 bases, with 19 bases between the two germline ends. DNA for the CDR3: TGTGCCAGCAGCGTCCCTTTGAACCCTAGCTCTAGCACAGATACGCAGTATTTT. This sequence encodes CASSVPLNPSSSTDTQYF.

The genes are TRBV7-2 and TRBJ1-6, with 9 bases lining up with TRBD1. This CDR3 is 14 amino acids long. Per germline, CDR1 SGHTA and CDR2 FQGNSA. V lost 3 bases to trimming and J lost 10 bases; unmatched junction nucleotides: 4. CDR3 DNA sequence: TGTGCCAGCAGCTTCACAGGGGGCGAATCACCCCTCCACTTT. It specifies CASSFTGGESPLHF.

The rearrangement uses TRBV10-3 and TRBJ2-2; D may be TRBD1 or TRBD2 (5 bases each). The CDR3 runs to 14 residues. V lost 9 bases to trimming and J lost 5 bases, with 16 bases between them. Looked up from germline, CDR1 is ENHRY and CDR2 is SYGVKD. The CDR3 DNA is TGTGCCATTCCGGGACCCACCTCTACCGGGGAGCTGTTTTTT. Encoded protein: CAIPGPTSTGELFF.